What follows describes a single TCR beta chain. What it binds is not known. This sample was taken from a study of blood T cells in healthy people across ages. This CDR3 has 18 residues. Germline V gene lookup returns CDR1 SGHTA and CDR2 FQGNSA. The V end was cut by 1 base, the J end by 0 bases, with 17 bases between. A second PCR of 7 to 11 cycles used a sample-barcoded 5' primer and a J-beta primer mix. Each cDNA molecule was tagged by a template-switch adaptor with 12 random nucleotides. Each CDR3 protein gets one entry after TCRdb re-called the 5' RACE reads with MiXCR. The repertoire holds 380,000 or so distinct CDR3 sequences, with more than 45% as singletons. Notes on the study in general: Per million T cells, TCR beta diversity dropped about linearly as age rose. PBMCs that were unsorted prevented a conclusive naive versus antigen-experienced comparison.

Sequenced sample: blood. This clonotype was sampled from a man between 60 and 75 years old in good health. The rearrangement joins TRBV7-2 to TRBJ2-3; D uncertain. CDR3 coding DNA: TGTGCCAGCAGCTTAGGACCCCCCCAAGCGCGGAGCACAGATACGCAGTATTTT. Translated: CASSLGPPQARSTDTQYF. The full variable domain, rest sourced from reference TRBV7-2 and TRBJ2-3, is GAGVSQSPSNKVTEKGKDVELRCDPISGHTALYWYRQSLGQGLEFLIYFQGNSAPDKSGLPSDRFSAERTGGSVSTLTIQRTQQEDSAVYLCASSLGPPQARSTDTQYFGPGTRLTVL.